This TCR beta chain was captured in a study of T cells in localized non-small cell lung cancer. General study points: T cell clonality was highest in uninvolved adjacent lung, above tumor. Out of the top 100 tumor clones, a median roughly 52 were seen in adjacent lung. Longer overall survival accompanied higher blood T cell density. It remains possible that heterogeneity exists, since only one tumor region was sequenced.

In regard to this clone: What it recognizes is unknown.

This CDR3 has 12 amino acids. The germline V gene has CDR1 LNHNV and CDR2 YYDKDF (reference sequence). Trimming took off 0 bases at V and 8 bases at J, with 7 bases between the two ends. The repertoire was sequenced with immunoSEQ multiplex PCR; TCRdb's copy has only in-frame clones and lacks some. The sample has roughly 30,000 clones, around 82% seen once; the top ten hold 5.3%. Material: peripheral blood mononuclear cells, obtained before any cancer treatment. The chain couples TRBV15 to TRBJ1-2; D not resolved. This receptor was identified in a man aged 35-69 years with stage III lung adenocarcinoma. CDR3: CATSRDFGGYTF. CDR3 nucleotides: TGTGCCACCAGCAGAGATTTCGGCGGCTACACCTTC.